This T cell receptor beta chain came from a study of shared T cell receptors in the human thymus. The V and J ends lost 4 bases and 7 bases respectively, with 14 bases between them. The CDR3 length is 13 residues. Germline values: CDR1 SGHRS, CDR2 YFSETQ. The table came from immunoSEQ multiplex PCR; TCRdb's copy has only in-frame clones and leaves some out. Of about 380,000 clones listed, about 95% are singletons. This clonotype originated in a human donor. Sequenced input: thymocytes. The chain uses TRBV5-1 and TRBJ1-1; D may be TRBD1 (6 bases). In DNA form, the CDR3 reads TGCGCCAGCAGCCATTCAGGGGCCCTTGAAGCTTTCTTT. Protein sequence: CASSHSGALEAFF.